The source of this TCR beta chain is a study of blood T cell repertoires in COVID-19 (dated by TCRdb to about 2020). About the study as a whole: The collaborator samples originated in the United States, Italy and Spain and spanned the acute and convalescent phases of COVID-19. The material from the prospective study consisted of cDNA or gDNA derived from T cells, B-cell-depleted T cells, or PBMCs. The dataset comprised deeply sampled blood TCRbeta repertoires from subjects exposed to, actively infected with, or recovered from COVID-19. The repertoires were made available in a free public database intended to serve as a resource for research on the immune response to SARS-CoV-2. Samples came from the ongoing ImmuneRACE study (first 160 participants) plus 1,254 subjects from 6 global collaborators. A de-identified subject ID, COVID-19 status, age in years and sex were almost always included in the sample metadata. Where available, HLA class I and class II types were taken from metadata supplied by the sample provider and were not determined by assay-based typing. Broad study findings and their caveats: How much clinical and demographic metadata was included differed by source and by participant, and the metadata was provided uncurated.

Including cysteine and phenylalanine, the CDR3 has 15 amino acids. Just the 45-base CDR3 DNA is kept, in frame starting at base 1. CDR1 SGHVS and CDR2 FNYEAQ are derived from the germline V gene. Deletion took 5 bases off V and 3 bases off J, with a span of 16 bases between the germline ends. Whole blood was collected in K2EDTA tubes by collaborating institutions according to the institutions' own protocols. For TCRbeta analysis, collaborators shipped samples in one of three forms: frozen whole blood, isolated PBMCs, or DNA extracted from either of those sample types. Comment on this clone: Its binding antigen is unknown. Base qualities are not recorded, but no much larger clone differs from it by a single base.

TCRbeta CDR3 regions were amplified from genomic DNA by means of the immunoSEQ Assay, a bias-controlled multiplex PCR. The study's processing was this. The number of nucleated cells in each sample was estimated by amplification of reference gene primers within the assay. Sequence reads were collapsed and filtered to measure the absolute abundance of every unique TCRbeta CDR3 rearrangement. Productive Simpson clonality was computed per sample as the square root of Simpson's diversity index over productive rearrangements. Not all clones reach the TCRdb copy of this immuneACCESS table, which keeps in-frame sequences only. Checked studies attribute under half of the gap to unresolved V genes and leave the rest unexplained. V and J calls and clone size come straight from that table; D and trimming were deduced from the DNA. Within this sample are some 150,000 clones, with more than 70% of them counted one time only. The ten largest clones add up to about 10% of the sample.

The sequence was obtained from a man in his forties or fifties with active or convalescent COVID-19. Here the chain combines TRBV7-6 and TRBJ1-1; the D region possibly corresponds to TRBD1 (5 bases align). The material sequenced was peripheral blood. The CDR3: CASSPAAGVDTEAFF. The nucleotide sequence reads TGTGCCAGCAGCCCAGCGGCGGGGGTGGACACTGAAGCTTTCTTT.